This TCR beta chain was identified during a study of T cell responses to AZD1222 COVID-19 vaccine. Study information: Pooling was applied to second doses at about 4 or about 12 weeks. Study results and limitations: Only 5 or 6 AZD1222 recipients tested seropositive at baseline.

The table came from immunoSEQ multiplex PCR; TCRdb's copy has only in-frame clones and leaves some out. The data hold roughly 140,000 clones, with 93% observed a single time. This clone has a single count. Its antigen is not identified. This TCR was recovered from an adult in good health. The sequences come from peripheral blood, collected on day 0 of AZD1222 vaccination.

CDR3: CSVAGAEQYF. CDR3 nucleotides: TGCAGCGTTGCTGGGGCCGAGCAGTACTTC. The chain links TRBV29-1 to TRBJ2-7, with TRBD1 as a possible D gene (5 bases). V lost 4 bases and J 6 bases, leaving 7 bases between the germline ends. CDR1 and CDR2 from the germline V gene are SQVTM and ANQGSEA. The CDR3 totals 10 residues.